A selection of T cell receptor beta chains follows, all from one sample in a study of cytomegalovirus exposure and HLA in healthy donors. TCRdb's copy holds only in-frame clones and misses some; the assay was immunoSEQ multiplex PCR. The sample records tens of thousands of clones, approximately 91% being singletons. Sequencing was performed on PBMCs. Every receptor here comes from a young man in good health and CMV-seronegative. Both conserved end residues are part of each CDR3. The D gene is left open where the match is weak. Where a row states a size, it is once, few, many or the class of an expanded clone; other rows omit it.

NA	NA	TRBJ2-7	TRBV7-8	CASSRSSYEQYF	TGTGCCAGCAGCCGGAGTTCCTACGAGCAGTACTTC
NA	NA	TRBJ2-5	TRBV15	CATSRVLFQETQYF	TGTGCCACCAGCAGAGTTCTATTCCAAGAGACCCAGTACTTC
NA	NA	TRBJ2-3	TRBV5-1	CASSLVGAGKDTQYF	TGCGCCAGCAGCTTGGTAGGGGCTGGTAAAGATACGCAGTATTTT
TRBD1	NA	TRBJ2-1	TRBV6-4	CASSEKGAHEQFF	TGTGCCAGCAGTGAGAAGGGGGCCCATGAGCAGTTCTTC
TRBD1	NA	TRBJ2-2	TRBV5-4	CASSLGTGYTGELFF	TGTGCCAGCAGCTTGGGGACAGGTTACACCGGGGAGCTGTTTTTT
TRBD1	NA	TRBJ2-3	TRBV9	CASSRTGSDTQYF	TGTGCCAGCAGCAGGACAGGGTCAGATACGCAGTATTTT
NA	NA	TRBJ2-1	TRBV2	CASSRGDYNEQFF	TGTGCCAGCAGCAGGGGGGACTACAATGAGCAGTTCTTC
NA	medium-sized	TRBJ2-7	TRBV6-6	CASSYRESSYEQYF	TGTGCCAGCAGTTATCGGGAGAGCTCCTACGAGCAGTACTTC
NA	NA	TRBJ2-7	TRBV16	CASSQSGLYYEQYF	TGTGCCAGCAGCCAGTCTGGTCTATACTACGAGCAGTACTTC
NA	NA	TRBJ1-1	TRBV30	CAWSLSRGNTEAFF	TGTGCCTGGTCTTTATCACGGGGGAACACTGAAGCTTTCTTT
TRBD2	NA	TRBJ2-1	TRBV6-6	CASRRLADYNEQFF	TGTGCCAGCAGAAGGCTAGCGGACTACAATGAGCAGTTCTTC
NA	NA	TRBJ2-1	TRBV15	CATSRDLGGRVVDEQFF	TGTGCCACCAGCAGAGATTTGGGGGGACGCGTCGTCGATGAGCAGTTCTTC
NA	NA	TRBJ1-5	TRBV18	CASSPGHSNQPQHF	TGTGCCAGCTCACCAGGGCATAGCAATCAGCCCCAGCATTTT
NA	NA	TRBJ2-7	TRBV18	CASSPPRDARGGEQYF	TGTGCCAGCTCACCACCTCGCGATGCCAGGGGTGGCGAGCAGTACTTC
NA	NA	TRBJ1-1	TRBV30	CAWSRLRNTEAFF	TGTGCCTGGAGCAGACTACGGAACACTGAAGCTTTCTTT
NA	NA	TRBJ2-7	TRBV27	CASSLSRQASYEQYF	TGTGCCAGCAGTTTATCGAGACAGGCTTCTTACGAGCAGTACTTC
NA	NA	TRBJ1-3	TRBV7-9	CASSLKPKSSGNTIYF	TGTGCCAGCAGCCTCAAACCGAAGAGCTCTGGAAACACCATATATTTT
TRBD2	NA	TRBJ2-3	TRBV18	CASSPTSGTSTDTQYF	TGTGCCAGCTCACCGACTAGCGGTACTAGCACAGATACGCAGTATTTT
TRBD1	NA	TRBJ1-1	TRBV7-2	CASSLGRQGWEAFF	TGTGCCAGCAGCTTAGGTAGACAGGGGTGGGAAGCTTTCTTT
NA	NA	TRBJ1-5	TRBV6-6	CASSYVAGKSQPQHF	TGTGCCAGCAGTTACGTGGCAGGGAAAAGTCAGCCCCAGCATTTT
NA	once	TRBJ1-1	TRBV9	CASSGSVTNTEAFF	TGTGCCAGCAGCGGGTCAGTCACCAACACTGAAGCTTTCTTT
TRBD1	once	TRBJ2-2	TRBV6-5	CASTKDRLNTGELFF	TGTGCCAGCACCAAGGACAGGTTGAACACCGGGGAGCTGTTTTTT
TRBD2	NA	TRBJ2-1	TRBV5-1	CASSFGGLNEQFF	TGCGCCAGCAGCTTCGGGGGGTTGAATGAGCAGTTCTTC
TRBD2	NA	TRBJ2-1	TRBV9	CASSVEGRGGYNEQFF	TGTGCCAGCAGCGTAGAAGGGCGGGGGGGTTACAATGAGCAGTTCTTC
NA	NA	TRBJ1-1	TRBV7-8	CASSLAYRAKSVNTEAFF	TGTGCCAGCAGCTTAGCTTACAGGGCTAAGTCTGTGAACACTGAAGCTTTCTTT
NA	NA	TRBJ2-7	TRBV10-1	CASSDGFSVYEQYF	TGCGCCAGCAGTGACGGTTTTTCGGTCTACGAGCAGTACTTC
NA	NA	TRBJ2-5	TRBV7-2	CASSLSGWETQYF	TGTGCCAGCAGCCTATCGGGGTGGGAGACCCAGTACTTC
NA	NA	TRBJ2-3	TRBV4-1	CASSQAPVGEGHTDTQYF	TGCGCCAGCAGCCAAGCTCCGGTAGGTGAGGGACACACAGATACGCAGTATTTT
TRBD2	NA	TRBJ2-3	TRBV9	CASSFQLAGGSDTQYF	TGTGCCAGCAGCTTCCAACTAGCGGGAGGCTCAGATACGCAGTATTTT
NA	NA	TRBJ2-2	TRBV19	CASSFRLRQGGTGELFF	TGTGCCAGTAGTTTTCGTTTACGTCAGGGAGGCACCGGGGAGCTGTTTTTT
NA	NA	TRBJ2-7	TRBV6-4	CASSQSSDPSYEQYF	TGTGCCAGCAGTCAATCTAGCGACCCCTCCTACGAGCAGTACTTC
NA	NA	TRBJ2-1	TRBV7-8	CASSWAISATTPEYNEQFF	TGTGCCAGCAGCTGGGCAATTAGCGCGACCACACCTGAGTACAATGAGCAGTTCTTC
NA	NA	TRBJ2-3	TRBV25-1	CASSEYARNTDTQYF	TGTGCCAGCAGTGAATATGCGAGGAACACAGATACGCAGTATTTT
TRBD2	NA	TRBJ2-7	TRBV7-9	CASSLVRAGGGYEQYF	TGTGCCAGCAGCTTAGTCAGAGCGGGAGGCGGGTACGAGCAGTACTTC
NA	NA	TRBJ2-7	TRBV11-2	CASSFTQGGRGQEYYEQYF	TGTGCCAGCAGCTTCACCCAGGGGGGGCGGGGACAGGAGTACTACGAGCAGTACTTC
TRBD1	NA	TRBJ2-3	TRBV28	CASRLDRGRTDTQYF	TGTGCCAGCAGACTAGACAGGGGGCGGACAGATACGCAGTATTTT
TRBD1	NA	TRBJ2-1	TRBV5-4	CASSSGTDNEQFF	TGTGCCAGCAGCTCCGGGACAGACAATGAGCAGTTCTTC
NA	once	TRBJ2-4	TRBV6-5	CASSPTTLGQSQYF	TGTGCCAGCAGCCCCACTACCCTTGGACAGTCCCAGTACTTC
NA	NA	TRBJ1-1	TRBV28	CASSPTAENTEAFF	TGTGCCAGCAGTCCGACCGCGGAGAACACTGAAGCTTTCTTT
TRBD2	NA	TRBJ2-1	TRBV11-2	CASTPVILAGETEQFF	TGTGCCAGCACCCCGGTTATCCTAGCGGGAGAGACTGAGCAGTTCTTC
NA	NA	TRBJ1-4	TRBV9	CASSQSGQLNEKLFF	TGTGCCAGCAGTCAATCGGGACAACTAAATGAAAAACTGTTTTTT
NA	NA	TRBJ2-3	TRBV5-1	CASSLVVASSTDTQYF	TGCGCCAGCAGCTTGGTCGTAGCGTCTAGCACAGATACGCAGTATTTT
NA	NA	TRBJ2-5	TRBV6-1	CASSEVPYGGHQETQYF	TGTGCCAGCAGTGAAGTTCCCTACGGGGGACACCAAGAGACCCAGTACTTC
NA	NA	TRBJ1-4	TRBV7-9	CASSLVGRRELFF	TGTGCCAGCAGCTTAGTAGGACGGCGGGAACTGTTTTTT
NA	NA	TRBJ2-4	TRBV14	CASSQRGTHNAENIQYF	TGTGCCAGCAGCCAAAGGGGGACACACAACGCGGAAAACATTCAGTACTTC